This TCR beta chain is from a study of blood T cell repertoires in COVID-19. The CDR3 is 18 amino acids. CDR1 is SGHVS, CDR2 FQNEAQ, per germline. The V and J ends lost 5 bases and 1 base, in that order; junction bases with no gene match: 16. Profiled with immunoSEQ multiplex PCR; TCRdb holds only in-frame clones, not every one. The sample lists just over 650,000 clones; about 90% were seen once. Sequencing used peripheral blood. The receptor was derived from a woman aged 18-30 years with acute or convalescent COVID-19. The chain is built from TRBV7-8 and TRBJ1-1; 7 nucleotides match TRBD1. The CDR3: CASSPEPGQSWENTEAFF. The DNA of the CDR3 is TGTGCCAGCAGCCCCGAGCCGGGACAGAGTTGGGAGAACACTGAAGCTTTCTTT.